The 4 T cell receptor beta chains below come from one sample, sequenced in a study of identical twins. MiXCR, applied by TCRdb to the 5' RACE reads, yields one record per CDR3 protein. This table has 1.5 million to 2 million distinct CDR3 sequences, around 29% appearing once. Sample: cord blood. The receptors were gathered from a newborn girl in good health.

V and J are TRBV2 and TRBJ1-6, with TRBD1 identical over 8 bases. The CDR3 extends over 17 amino acids. V was clipped by 6 bases and J by 0 bases; unmatched bases: 7. Germline V gene lookup returns CDR1 SNHLY and CDR2 FYNNEI. CDR3 sequence: CASSPRGPNSYNSPLHF. The DNA of the CDR3 is TGTGCCAGCAGCCCCAGGGGGCCCAACTCCTATAATTCACCCCTCCACTTT. Combining the CDR3 with reference TRBV2 and TRBJ1-6 gives the whole variable domain EPEVTQTPSHQVTQMGQEVILRCVPISNHLYFYWYRQILGQKVEFLVSFYNNEISEKSEIFDDQFSVERPDGSNFTLKIRSTKLEDSAMYFCASSPRGPNSYNSPLHFGNGTRLTVT.

In the case of this clonotype: One end of the junction does not line up with germline, which may come from a read error. The rearrangement links TRBV4-1 to TRBJ2-2, with 12 bases matching TRBD2. CDR1 MGHRA and CDR2 YSYEKL come from the germline V gene. This CDR3 is built from 17 residues. CDR3 sequence reads: CASSLSLAGGLNGVLFF. CDR3 DNA: TGCGCCAGCAGCCTGTCACTAGCGGGGGGATTGAACGGGGTGCTGTTTTTT.

The chain is built from TRBV3-1 and TRBJ2-1; 10 bases are a match to TRBD2. CDR1 and CDR2 from the germline V gene are LGHDT and YNNKEL (reference sequence). With V trimmed by 1 base and J by 5 bases, 8 bases remained unmatched. The CDR3 is made up of 17 amino acids. CDR3 region: CASSQVEGLAGDNEQFF. CDR3 coding DNA: TGTGCCAGCAGCCAAGTAGAGGGTCTAGCGGGAGACAATGAGCAGTTCTTC.

The V call is TRBV20-1, the J call TRBJ1-5, with TRBD1 matching over 10 bases. The CDR3 has 14 residues. Germline V lookup: CDR1 DFQATT, CDR2 SNEGSKA (reference sequence). V lost 6 bases, J lost 2 bases, and 4 bases stayed unmatched. The CDR3 sequence is CSAPDRGGNQPQHF. CDR3 DNA sequence: TGCAGTGCCCCGGACAGGGGGGGCAATCAGCCCCAGCATTTT.